These 16 T cell receptor beta chains were all obtained from the same sample, sequenced in a study of blood T cell repertoires in COVID-19. This table comes from immunoSEQ multiplex PCR, and its TCRdb copy is limited to in-frame clones, with some not included. The data show some 42,000 clones, 70% to 90% seen once. The specimen sequenced was peripheral blood. Every receptor here comes from a human donor in a cohort sampled during active COVID-19.

This chain connects TRBV5-5 to TRBJ1-3; 7 bases align to TRBD1. The germline CDR1 and CDR2 sequences are SGHKS and YYEKEE (reference sequence). Trimming cost V 4 bases and J 0 bases; bases outside gene matches: 4. This CDR3 spans 15 amino acids. This chain's CDR3 is CASSPGQASGNTIYF. CDR3 bases: TGTGCCAGCAGCCCTGGACAGGCCTCTGGAAACACCATATATTTT.

This chain links TRBV5-1 with TRBJ1-4; 9 bases are a match to TRBD1. CDR1 and CDR2 from the germline V gene are SGHRS and YFSETQ. This CDR3 region has 15 residues. V lost 0 bases to trimming and J lost 3 bases; unmatched junction nucleotides: 0. The CDR3 reads CASSLGTGANEKLFF. CDR3 nucleotides: TGCGCCAGCAGCTTGGGGACAGGGGCTAATGAAAAACTGTTTTTT. Together with reference TRBV5-1 and TRBJ1-4, the CDR3 gives the full variable domain: KAGVTQTPRYLIKTRGQQVTLSCSPISGHRSVSWYQQTPGQGLQFLFEYFSETQRNKGNFPGRFSGRQFSNSRSEMNVSTLELGDSALYLCASSLGTGANEKLFFGSGTQLSVL.

The chain combines TRBV5-1 with TRBJ2-7; TRBD1 aligns across 9 bases. The CDR3 has 16 residues. V shed 4 bases, J shed 5 bases, and the junction held 13 bases outside the gene matches. Germline values: CDR1 SGHRS, CDR2 YFSETQ. The CDR3 is CASSPLPGTGSDEQYF. DNA of the CDR3: TGCGCCAGCAGCCCCCTGCCGGGGACAGGGAGTGACGAGCAGTACTTC.

V is TRBV10-3 and J is TRBJ2-1, with 14 bases matching TRBD2. CDR3 length equals 18 residues. The germline CDR1 and CDR2 sequences are ENHRY and SYGVKD. The V and J ends lost 5 bases and 0 bases, in that order; junction bases with no gene match: 6. The chain's CDR3 is CAISSGLAGVNSYNEQFF. For the CDR3, the DNA is TGTGCCATCAGTTCGGGACTAGCGGGGGTTAACTCCTACAATGAGCAGTTCTTC.

The rearrangement uses TRBV7-7 and TRBJ2-1; no clear D gene. Germline-derived CDR1 and CDR2 are SSHAT and FNYEAQ (reference sequence). The CDR3 contains 17 residues. Trimming took off 4 bases at V and 4 bases at J, with 20 bases between the two ends. The CDR3 is CASSSRVAHFSYNEQFF. The CDR3 nucleotides read TGTGCCAGCAGCTCCCGGGTAGCCCACTTCTCTTACAATGAGCAGTTCTTC.

CDR3 sequence: CASSSGTSGGAGGTDTQYF. The CDR3, as DNA: TGTGCCAGCAGCTCGGGGACTAGCGGGGGGGCCGGTGGCACAGATACGCAGTATTTT. The chain links TRBV5-4 to TRBJ2-3; TRBD2 aligns across 16 bases. Germline V gene lookup returns CDR1 SGHNT and CDR2 YYREEE (reference sequence). The junction had 8 bases not matched to a gene; V was cut back by 3 bases and J by 1 base. The CDR3 consists of 19 residues.

This clone has more than one count but fewer than ten. V and J are TRBV11-1 and TRBJ1-2; 7 positions match TRBD1. Trimming removed 2 bases from V and 7 bases from J; junction bases left unmatched: 10. Germline CDR1 SGHAT, CDR2 FQDESV (reference sequence). The length of the CDR3 is 15 residues. CDR3 sequence reads: CASSLFRTGEGGYTF. The CDR3 nucleotides read TGTGCCAGCAGCTTATTCCGGACAGGCGAAGGTGGCTACACCTTC.

This chain uses TRBV5-1 with TRBJ2-7, with 11 bases matching TRBD1. The ends lost 0 bases at V and 3 bases at J; junction bases unmatched: 8. Germline CDR1 is SGHRS and CDR2 is YFSETQ. The CDR3 consists of 17 residues. The CDR3 loop reads CASSLGMGQGVDYEQYF. For the CDR3, the DNA is TGCGCCAGCAGCTTGGGTATGGGACAGGGGGTGGACTACGAGCAGTACTTC.

The chain couples TRBV5-4 to TRBJ1-2; D call uncertain. The germline CDR1 and CDR2 sequences are SGHNT and YYREEE (reference sequence). V shed 4 bases and J shed 8 bases, with 18 bases lying between them. The CDR3 length is 14 residues. This CDR3 reads CASSAGGRTRGYTF. CDR3 bases: TGTGCCAGCAGCGCCGGAGGCAGGACTCGAGGCTACACCTTC.

The gene calls are TRBV3-1 (or the pseudogene TRBV3-2) and TRBJ1-1; possibly TRBD1 for D (6 bases). Germline CDR1 reads LGHDT; CDR2 reads YNNKEL (reference sequence). V shed 5 bases and J shed 1 base, with 14 bases lying between them. This CDR3 has 15 amino acids. The CDR3 protein is CASSDTRTANTEAFF. DNA of the CDR3: TGTGCCAGCAGCGATACTAGGACAGCGAACACTGAAGCTTTCTTT.

This clone was observed a few times. The chain has TRBV2 and TRBJ1-5; 8 bases match TRBD1. This CDR3 comprises 17 residues. The ends lost 3 bases at V and 0 bases at J; junction bases unmatched: 7. From germline, CDR1 is SNHLY and CDR2 FYNNEI. CDR3 residues: CASSEGTGAYSNQPQHF. The DNA for the CDR3 is TGTGCCAGCAGTGAGGGGACAGGCGCCTATAGCAATCAGCCCCAGCATTTT.

The genes are TRBV28 and TRBJ1-2; D might be TRBD1 (5 bases). The CDR3 runs 14 residues. Germline V gene lookup returns CDR1 MDHEN and CDR2 SYDVKM. The V end was cut by 3 bases, the J end by 5 bases, with 13 bases between. CDR3 region: CASSLGTPTYGYTF. DNA of the CDR3: TGTGCCAGCAGTTTGGGGACTCCTACTTATGGCTACACCTTC.

For the CDR3, the DNA is TGTGCCAGCAGTCCGAGTGATCAAGAGACCCAGTACTTC. Translating it yields CASSPSDQETQYF. The rearrangement joins TRBV12-3 or TRBV12-4 to TRBJ2-5; D call uncertain. The CDR3 has 13 residues. Trimming stripped 5 bases from V and 2 bases from J, with 9 bases between.

A few counts support this clone. The rearrangement joins TRBV7-9 to TRBJ2-3; tentatively, D is TRBD1 (5 bases). The CDR3 covers 15 residues. Trimming left V 1 base short and J 6 bases short, with 14 bases between. Per the germline V gene, CDR1 is SEHNR and CDR2 is FQNEAQ (reference sequence). The CDR3 nucleotides read TGTGCCAGCAGCTTAGGCCAGGGTGGATCCGATACGCAGTATTTT. Its protein is CASSLGQGGSDTQYF.

This chain uses TRBV19 with TRBJ1-5, with 8 bases lining up with TRBD1. V lost 3 bases to trimming and J lost 6 bases; unmatched junction nucleotides: 7. The length of the CDR3 is 15 residues. Germline loops: CDR1 LNHDA, CDR2 SQIVND (reference sequence). The CDR3 region is CASSMAGGKGQPQHF. CDR3 coding DNA: TGTGCCAGTAGTATGGCAGGGGGCAAGGGTCAGCCCCAGCATTTT.

The chain is built from TRBV7-2 and TRBJ2-2; 7 bases align to TRBD1. J lost 7 bases, V lost 5 bases, and 4 bases had no gene match. The CDR3 consists of 13 residues. CDR1 is SGHTA and CDR2 is FQGNSA in the germline V gene. The CDR3 region is CASSTQGYGELFF. The CDR3 DNA follows: TGTGCCAGCAGCACACAGGGGTACGGGGAGCTGTTTTTT.